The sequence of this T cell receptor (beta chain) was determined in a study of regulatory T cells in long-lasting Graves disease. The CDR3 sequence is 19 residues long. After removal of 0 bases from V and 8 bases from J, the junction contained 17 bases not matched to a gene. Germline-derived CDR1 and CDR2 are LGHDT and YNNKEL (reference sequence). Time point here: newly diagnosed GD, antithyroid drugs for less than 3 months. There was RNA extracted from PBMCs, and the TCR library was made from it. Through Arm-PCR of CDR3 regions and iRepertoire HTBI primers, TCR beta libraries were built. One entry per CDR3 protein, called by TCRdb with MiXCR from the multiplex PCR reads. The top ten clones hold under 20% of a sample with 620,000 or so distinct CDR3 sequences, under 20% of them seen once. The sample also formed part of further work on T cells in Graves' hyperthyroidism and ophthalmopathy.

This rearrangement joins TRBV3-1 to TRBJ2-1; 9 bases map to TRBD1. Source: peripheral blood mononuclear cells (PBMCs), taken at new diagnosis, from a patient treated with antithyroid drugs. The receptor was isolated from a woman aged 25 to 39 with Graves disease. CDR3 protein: CASSQDRTGVGVGNHEQFF. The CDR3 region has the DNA TGTGCCAGCAGCCAAGATCGGACAGGGGTGGGAGTCGGCAATCATGAGCAGTTCTTC.